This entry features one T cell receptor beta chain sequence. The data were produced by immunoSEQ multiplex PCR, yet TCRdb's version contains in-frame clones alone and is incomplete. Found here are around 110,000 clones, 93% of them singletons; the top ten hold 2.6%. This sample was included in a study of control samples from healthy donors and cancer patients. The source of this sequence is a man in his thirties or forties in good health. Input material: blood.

The CDR3 region is CASSQRASGKDTQYF. As DNA, the CDR3 is TGTGCCAGCAGCCAGAGGGCTAGCGGCAAAGATACGCAGTATTTT. The chain has TRBV28 and TRBJ2-3; TRBD2 agrees at 7 bases. Looked up from germline, CDR1 is MDHEN and CDR2 is SYDVKM. The length of the CDR3 is 15 residues. Germline trimming cut 6 bases from V and 5 bases from J; bases unmatched to any gene: 11.